The 22 T cell receptor beta chains listed next were all sequenced from one sample in a study of T cells in localized non-small cell lung cancer. Assay used: immunoSEQ multiplex PCR; TCRdb lists only in-frame clones, some missing. The top ten clones hold around 21% of a sample with 75,000 to 95,000 clones, less than 85% of them seen once. Specimen: PBMCs, collected before any cancer treatment. These receptors all come from a man aged 40 to 70 with stage II squamous cell lung carcinoma.

A single count supports this clone. J is TRBJ2-7 and V is TRBV5-8; a weak D match, TRBD2 (5 bases). The ends were cut back, 2 bases at V and 9 bases at J, with 12 bases in the middle. CDR1 is SGHTS, CDR2 YDEGEE, per germline. The CDR3 is 12 residues long. CDR3 loop: CASSFRSSGQYF. As DNA, the CDR3 is TGTGCCAGCAGCTTCCGGTCGAGCGGGCAGTACTTC.

Only a few counts were recorded for this clone. V and J are TRBV5-1 and TRBJ2-5, with 7 positions matching TRBD2. This CDR3 spans 15 amino acids. CDR1 and CDR2 from the germline V gene are SGHRS and YFSETQ. V dropped 5 bases and J dropped 4; count of bases not matched to a gene: 11. The CDR3: CASRFRGDPGETQYF. CDR3 coding DNA: TGCGCCAGCAGATTCCGGGGGGATCCGGGAGAGACCCAGTACTTC.

This clone was counted only a few times. The J gene is TRBJ2-1, the V gene TRBV10-1; 9 bases match TRBD1. Germline V gene lookup returns CDR1 WNHNN and CDR2 SYGVQD (reference sequence). The ends lost 4 bases at V and 4 bases at J; junction bases unmatched: 5. CDR3 length equals 15 residues. CDR3 nucleotide sequence: TGCGCCAGCAGTGTCGGGACAGGGTTATACAATGAGCAGTTCTTC. It encodes CASSVGTGLYNEQFF.

The gene calls are TRBV9 and TRBJ2-2; 8 bases are shared with TRBD2. Germline assignment: CDR1 SGDLS and CDR2 YYNGEE. Germline trimming cut 4 bases from V and 4 bases from J; bases unmatched to any gene: 9. The CDR3 extends over 16 amino acids. The DNA of the CDR3 is TGTGCCAGCAGCCCCGGAGGGACTAGTATCACCGGGGAGCTGTTTTTT. Amino acid sequence: CASSPGGTSITGELFF.

There are a few counts of this clone. The chain links TRBV4-2 to TRBJ1-2; 8 positions agree with TRBD1. Germline trimming cut 0 bases from V and 6 bases from J; bases unmatched to any gene: 6. The germline V gene has CDR1 LGHNA and CDR2 YNFKEQ. This CDR3 has 15 amino acids. CDR3 sequence (DNA): TGTGCCAGCAGCCAAGACCTTCAGGGGGCCAATGGCTACACCTTC. This translates into CASSQDLQGANGYTF.

This chain joins TRBV2 and TRBJ2-7, with 7 bases that match TRBD1. The V gene's germline CDR1 is SNHLY and CDR2 FYNNEI. V lost 6 bases and J lost 4; bases outside the gene matches: 9. CDR3 length: 14 residues. CDR3 amino acids: CASRKHGTEYEQYF. The DNA for the CDR3 is TGTGCCAGCAGGAAACACGGGACAGAGTACGAGCAGTACTTC.

The chain carries TRBV2 and TRBJ1-5; maybe TRBD1 (5 bases). The CDR3 spans 14 residues. The V and J ends lost 4 bases and 0 bases respectively, with 7 bases between them. Per germline, CDR1 SNHLY and CDR2 FYNNEI. The CDR3 nucleotides are TGTGCCAGCAGTGCCGGGGGTAGCAATCAGCCCCAGCATTTT. It codes for CASSAGGSNQPQHF.

The chain combines TRBV7-9 with TRBJ1-5; D is possibly TRBD1 (5 bases). Deletions cut 5 bases from V and 10 bases from J, with 12 bases between. The CDR3 totals 12 residues. Germline lookup yields CDR1 SEHNR and CDR2 FQNEAQ (reference sequence). CDR3 DNA: TGTGCCAGCAGCGCCGACAGTTACCCCCAGCATTTT. It codes for CASSADSYPQHF. Filled out from reference TRBV7-9 and TRBJ1-5, the complete variable domain reads DTGVSQNPRHKITKRGQNVTFRCDPISEHNRLYWYRQTLGQGPEFLTYFQNEAQLEKSRLLSDRFSAERPKGSFSTLEIQRTEQGDSAMYLCASSADSYPQHFGDGTRLSIL.

This chain connects TRBV6-5 to TRBJ2-7; 7 bases agree with TRBD2. Per the germline V gene, CDR1 is MNHEY and CDR2 is SVGAGI. The V segment lost 2 bases and the J segment 2 bases; nucleotides outside the gene matches: 6. The CDR3 extends over 15 amino acids. The CDR3 bases are TGTGCCAGCAGTTACGGTTCTAGCGGCGCCTACGAGCAGTACTTC. Translating gives CASSYGSSGAYEQYF.

This chain uses TRBV14 with TRBJ2-7; possibly TRBD2 for D (5 bases). Germline loops: CDR1 SGHDN, CDR2 FVKESK. The CDR3 covers 16 residues. V lost 0 bases and J 4 bases, leaving 16 bases between the germline ends. CDR3 sequence: CASSQEGDVKSYEQYF. The CDR3, as DNA: TGTGCCAGCAGCCAAGAGGGAGATGTGAAGTCGTACGAGCAGTACTTC.

V usage is TRBV28 and J usage is TRBJ1-3; D may be TRBD1 (5 bases). The V and J ends lost 5 bases and 0 bases respectively, with 14 bases between them. CDR3 length equals 16 residues. CDR1 MDHEN and CDR2 SYDVKM come from the germline V gene. The CDR3 bases are TGTGCCAGCAGTCCCCCCTTGACAGTCTCTGGAAACACCATATATTTT. As protein: CASSPPLTVSGNTIYF. Full variable domain (outside the CDR3, taken from reference TRBV28 and TRBJ1-3): DVKVTQSSRYLVKRTGEKVFLECVQDMDHENMFWYRQDPGLGLRLIYFSYDVKMKEKGDIPEGYSVSREKKERFSLILESASTNQTSMYLCASSPPLTVSGNTIYFGEGSWLTVV.

The V call is TRBV7-9, the J call TRBJ2-7; D possibly corresponds to TRBD2 (5 bases). The ends were cut back, 5 bases at V and 0 bases at J, with 11 bases in the middle. The CDR3 consists of 14 residues. CDR1 is SEHNR and CDR2 is FQNEAQ in the germline V gene (reference sequence). CDR3 coding DNA: TGTGCCAGCAGCCCCTCGGGGTCCTCCTACGAGCAGTACTTC. It codes for CASSPSGSSYEQYF.

The chain uses TRBV30 and TRBJ2-1; 9 positions match TRBD2. Germline V CDR1 and CDR2: GTSNPN, SVGIG (reference sequence). Trimming at V came to 2 bases and at J to 6 bases, leaving 5 bases not matched to a gene. CDR3 length: 14 residues. CDR3 protein: CAWSRIAGVNEQFF. CDR3 bases: TGTGCCTGGAGTAGAATAGCGGGGGTCAATGAGCAGTTCTTC.

The chain links TRBV11-3 to TRBJ2-5, with 8 bases fitting TRBD1. V was clipped by 5 bases and J by 0 bases; unmatched bases: 11. The CDR3 spans 17 residues. CDR1 and CDR2 from the germline V gene are SGHNT and YENEEA. This CDR3 is CASSPGMTGVYQETQYF. As DNA, the CDR3 is TGTGCCAGCAGCCCCGGGATGACAGGGGTGTACCAAGAGACCCAGTACTTC.

The rearrangement links TRBV2 to TRBJ2-5; D call uncertain. CDR3 length: 15 amino acids. Per germline, CDR1 SNHLY and CDR2 FYNNEI. The V gene lost 3 bases and the J gene lost 1 base, with 12 bases spanning the gap. For the CDR3, the DNA is TGTGCCAGCAGTGAGGGCCGGGCCCTCCAAGAGACCCAGTACTTC. Amino acids: CASSEGRALQETQYF.

V and J are TRBV5-1 and TRBJ1-4; D unclear. Germline V gene sequence: CDR1 SGHRS, CDR2 YFSETQ. V was trimmed by 3 bases and J by 0 bases, leaving 9 bases between them. This CDR3 has 15 residues. DNA for the CDR3: TGCGCCAGCAGCTCATCAGGTGCAACTAATGAAAAACTGTTTTTT. This gives the protein CASSSSGATNEKLFF.

The chain couples TRBV7-2 to TRBJ2-5; a weak D match, TRBD2 (5 bases). The germline V gene has CDR1 SGHTA and CDR2 FQGNSA. Trimming cost V 5 bases and J 2 bases, with 9 bases left between them. The CDR3 extends over 13 amino acids. The CDR3 DNA is TGTGCCAGCAGCCGGGATAAACAAGAGACCCAGTACTTC. As protein: CASSRDKQETQYF.

The J gene is TRBJ2-5, the V gene TRBV5-6; 12 positions agree with TRBD2. Germline V gives CDR1 SGHDT, CDR2 YYEEEE. J gave up 5 bases and V 4 bases, and 9 bases lay outside the gene matches. The CDR3 is 16 residues long. The DNA of the CDR3 is TGTGCCAGCAGCGAGCCGCCGACTAGCGGGGGCGAGACCCAGTACTTC. Amino acid sequence: CASSEPPTSGGETQYF. Combining the CDR3 with reference TRBV5-6 and TRBJ2-5 gives the whole variable domain DAGVTQSPTHLIKTRGQQVTLRCSPKSGHDTVSWYQQALGQGPQFIFQYYEEEERQRGNFPDRFSGHQFPNYSSELNVNALLLGDSALYLCASSEPPTSGGETQYFGPGTRLLVL.

This chain joins TRBV28 and TRBJ2-3; 7 bases align to TRBD1. Germline trimming cut 6 bases from V and 5 bases from J; bases unmatched to any gene: 5. Germline CDR1 is MDHEN and CDR2 is SYDVKM. The CDR3 covers 13 residues. The CDR3 reads CASRATGEDTQYF. The CDR3 DNA follows: TGTGCCAGCAGAGCCACAGGGGAAGATACGCAGTATTTT.

The chain employs TRBV19 and TRBJ2-3; no reliable D call. The V gene lost 3 bases and the J gene lost 4 bases, with 2 bases spanning the gap. CDR3 length: 11 amino acids. Germline lookup yields CDR1 LNHDA and CDR2 SQIVND (reference sequence). CDR3 sequence reads: CASSISDTQYF. The CDR3 DNA reads as TGTGCCAGTAGTATTTCAGATACGCAGTATTTT. Together with reference TRBV19 and TRBJ2-3, the CDR3 gives the full variable domain: DGGITQSPKYLFRKEGQNVTLSCEQNLNHDAMYWYRQDPGQGLRLIYYSQIVNDFQKGDIAEGYSVSREKKESFPLTVTSAQKNPTAFYLCASSISDTQYFGPGTRLTVL.

The chain combines TRBV5-6 with TRBJ1-2; D is unresolved. V was clipped by 1 base and J by 4 bases, with 8 bases between them. This CDR3 is 13 amino acids long. The germline V gene encodes CDR1 SGHDT and CDR2 YYEEEE. In DNA, the CDR3 is TGTGCCAGCAGCTTGCGGCGGCTCTATGGCTACACCTTC. Translated: CASSLRRLYGYTF.

The V and J genes are TRBV27 and TRBJ2-1, with 7 positions matching TRBD2. Germline V gives CDR1 MNHEY, CDR2 SMNVEV (reference sequence). The junction had 7 bases not matched to a gene; V was cut back by 4 bases and J by 4 bases. This CDR3 comprises 15 residues. In nucleotides, the CDR3 is TGTGCCAGCAGTTACGGGGGAGGGCCTTACAATGAGCAGTTCTTC. As protein: CASSYGGGPYNEQFF.